This T cell receptor (beta chain) is from a study of cytomegalovirus exposure and HLA in healthy donors listed by TCRdb under 2017. Looking at the study overall: An earlier analysis of approximately 590 of the donors reported roughly 300 Gb of sequence data and 117 million unique TCR beta sequences from 150 million to 200 million T cells. An early release covering roughly 580 HLA-typed donors comprised about 300 gigabases of sequencing data and around 86 million unique TCR sequences. The genetic ancestry cluster associated with self-reported Caucasian donors included over 80% of the approximately 430 genotyped donors. The aim of the study was to test whether cataloging public T cell receptors could identify signatures of past pathogen exposure. Using immunosequencing, the study profiled T cell repertoires from about 650 subjects and related those repertoires to cytomegalovirus serostatus. A separate validation cohort of 90 to 150 different subjects was used in addition to the roughly 700-subject first cohort. The study combined high-throughput TCR immunosequencing, statistical association of individual TCRs with disease status, and machine learning to predict cytomegalovirus infection status. A later analysis re-analyzed previously published TCR beta repertoires from about 600 donors and added high-resolution HLA genotyping to study TCR occurrence patterns. Rather than using new phenotypic data, the later analysis identified candidate immune exposures from TCR beta sequences and from how often those sequences occurred across donors. An earlier analysis of nearly 600 of the donors applied high-throughput TCR beta sequencing to assess whether each TCR beta V gene segment acted as functional or pseudogenic. Donor age, sex, ethnicity and CMV serostatus were compiled together with the repertoire data. A later genetic analysis took genome-wide SNP genotypes for about 65% of the 666 donors and used that subset as a discovery cohort. All discovery cohort repertoires had been generated using a single sequencing platform. Class I and class II HLA loci were covered by the typing at four-digit resolution. The number of typed donors differed by locus: roughly 629-640 for A, B, C, DRB1 and DQB1; 500 to 550 for DQA1; some 590 for DPA1; and roughly 490 for DPB1. Roughly 5 DR-DQ haplotypes were handled as single units for association and clustering, since linkage in the cohort was strong. Among 300 to 500 genotyped donors of the cohort, an average of around 250,000 unique TCR beta nucleotide sequences was sequenced per donor, of which about 18% were non-productive. The paper's findings and limits, for the study overall: Because HLA typing was missing for some donors at each locus, association tests included only the typed subset. In vitro tests confirmed that a few of the cytomegalovirus-associated TCR beta chains recognize cytomegalovirus antigens. Cytomegalovirus status was reported to be diagnosed by the classifier with high specificity and sensitivity in both the original and validation cohorts. In a later analysis, several top co-occurrence clusters were reported to appear linked to parvovirus B19, influenza, CMV and Epstein-Barr virus. A further reported finding was that TCR beta sequences accurately predicted the HLA-A and HLA-B alleles for most subjects in the first cohort. The authors suggested that the approach could potentially be generalized to other disease states and immunological phenotypes. Most CMV-associated TCR beta chains appeared to be HLA-restricted in a later analysis, and the HLA associations seemed to be driven largely by CMV exposure. The cohort was sequenced for TCR beta chains only, and without alpha or paired-chain data the features that could be detected were limited. Strong co-occurrence of HLA alleles, especially DR and DQ, made assigning TCR associations to individual alleles difficult. In a later analysis, HLA-associated TCR beta chains showed more clonal expansion and lower generation probabilities than non-associated chains that were equally common. The study listed over 150 TCR beta chains as associated with cytomegalovirus. Most TCR sequences were seen in very few donors, while some public TCRs were found in many individuals. In a later genetic analysis, a missense DCLRE1C variant was associated with V-gene and J-gene trimming of TCR beta chains, and the association was replicated in an independent cohort. The presence/absence analyses assumed that sequencing depth was roughly uniform across donors, and that assumption may not be true. A later analysis found that TCR association rates varied across HLA loci, with DRB1 alleles showing the most associated TCRs and HLA-C alleles the fewest. Correlated functional status among segregating V segments might reflect linkage disequilibrium, but an unknown experimental factor could not be ruled out. A later genetic analysis reported fewer N-insertions in productive TCRs among donors in an Asian-associated ancestry cluster than the 666-donor mean. Because counts were too low, 15 or so rarely observed V segments, including chromosome 9 orphons, were excluded from the earlier analysis of roughly 580 of the donors. Specific HLA alleles were associated with 15,000 to 20,000 TCR beta sequences at a false discovery rate of 0.05 in a later analysis. A cluster of highly shared sequence variants was judged likely to be a technical artifact of the sequencing pipeline. Immune exposure information for the cohort was limited to CMV serostatus. In an earlier analysis of some 500 of the donors, most TCR beta V segments were observed in productive rearrangements about 87% or about 30% of the time, broadly matching IMGT annotations. Some IMGT-functional V segments, including TRBV6-2 and TRBV6-3, could not be told apart with the 87-base-pair reads, so those segments were excluded.

Details on this clone: Its antigen is not yet known. No qualities accompany the bases; no much larger clone lies one base away.

The protocol used for the library was the immunoSEQ multiplex PCR assay. For the multiplex PCR, a mixture combining 60 forward primers for TCR Vbeta segments and 13 reverse primers for TCR Jbeta segments was used. The CDR3 region of rearranged TCR beta genes was amplified from genomic DNA by a multiplex PCR assay. Amplified TCR beta libraries were sequenced as 87-base-pair reads on the Illumina HiSeq System. Processing in the source paper ran as follows. In a later analysis, tens of millions of unique TCR beta chains were counted across the roughly 610 repertoires, and approximately 11 million of these chains were shared by at least two donors. Raw reads were error-corrected and collapsed into unique sequences with a nearest-neighbor algorithm that merged closely related sequences to remove PCR and sequencing errors. CDR3 sequences were aligned to IMGT reference sequences to assign V, D and J gene segments. For a sequence to be retained, a match of at least six nucleotides was required to both a V gene segment and a J gene segment. Rearrangements were called productive when the CDR3 lacked stop codons and stayed in frame with V and J; all others were non-productive. Following IMGT convention, CDR3 was defined as the stretch from the second conserved V-encoded cysteine to the conserved J-encoded phenylalanine. In an earlier analysis of more than 550 of the donors, sequences lacking an unambiguous match to a single V gene segment were excluded. An earlier analysis of a few hundred of the donors called V segments functional above 56.7% productive rearrangements and segregating when the between-donor standard deviation exceeded 5%. A statistical classification framework was built to diagnose cytomegalovirus status from the catalog of TCR beta chain sequences. A later analysis assigned V and J genes by comparing TCR nucleotide sequences with IMGT/GENE-DB human TR gene sequences. Using the TCRdist pipeline, a later analysis assigned CDR3 sequences along with most-parsimonious VDJ recombination scenarios. In a later analysis, each TCR beta chain was defined by its CDR3 amino acid sequence together with its V-gene family, and reads lacking a unique V-gene family were excluded. A later analysis removed roughly 590 highly shared, low-generation-probability nucleotide sequences to deal with suspected cross-contamination and a sequencing artifact. In a later analysis, a clonal expansion index was calculated for each public chain from normalized within-repertoire ranks of inferred template counts. In a later analysis, generation probabilities were computed using a VDJ recombination model fitted to out-of-frame rearrangements, and the results were checked against IGoR. In a later analysis, hypergeometric tests were used to score TCR-TCR, TCR-HLA and TCR-CMV co-occurrence, with a repertoire-size bias correction applied to TCR pairs. In a later analysis, false discovery rates were estimated by permuting HLA or CMV assignments 20 times. In a later analysis, co-occurring TCRs were grouped using DBSCAN, and TCRdist sequence similarity was added for clustering within HLA-allele-positive subsets. Repertoires with fewer than 30,000 or more than 120,000 public chains were left out of co-occurrence clustering, as were four to six repertoires with anomalous nucleotide sharing. As stored in TCRdb, this immuneACCESS dataset retains in-frame rearrangements with V and J assigned. A fraction of the clones does not appear; measured against another copy, unresolved V genes explain less than half of the discrepancy, and the remainder lacks a known reason. That table supplies the V and J calls and clone size; D and trimming were determined from the DNA. In this sample the table shows 95,000 to 150,000 clones, 70% to 85% of which occur a single time. The leading ten clones occupy around 13% of the sample.

V sheds 3 bases and J sheds 5 bases, leaving 10 bases between their ends. There are 13 amino acids in the CDR3, from cysteine to phenylalanine inclusive. This entry keeps only the CDR3 DNA: 39 bases, framed from base 1. The CDR1 and CDR2 encoded by the germline V gene are KGHSH and LQKENI. In total, roughly 710 healthy bone marrow donors made up the cohort. At the time of sampling, every cohort member was nominally healthy, though immune exposures that went unrecorded were likely present. The donor tested CMV seropositive, placing the donor among the 289 seropositive members of the cohort. Every donor gave a peripheral blood sample, and the peripheral blood mononuclear cells from that sample were used for TCR beta sequencing. Genomic DNA was extracted from the blood cell samples with the Qiagen DNeasy Blood Extraction Kit.

The chain is encoded by TRBV18 joined to TRBJ2-5, and possibly TRBD1, on 5 matching bases. The sample was PBMCs. The clonotype originates from a woman between 40 and 55 years old in good health and CMV-seropositive. The DNA is as follows: TGTGCCAGCTCACCCCTCCCAGGGGAGACCCAGTACTTC. It translates as CASSPLPGETQYF.